A single sample gave rise to the 25 T cell receptor beta chains below, sequenced in a study of T cells in women clearing cervical HPV infection. The method was immunoSEQ multiplex PCR; TCRdb's version includes in-frame clones alone and lacks a portion of them. This sample lists around 17,000 clones; its ten largest clones have about 6.8%. The specimen was blood buffy coat. The receptors originated from a woman between 18 and 75 years old with a cervical HPV16 infection that either progressed to CIN3+ or cleared (not recorded which).

A note on this clone: The read terminates 3 residues before the CDR3 end, so the remaining end is supplied by the germline J gene. J is TRBJ1-1 and V is TRBV5-1, with D possibly matching TRBD1 (6 bases). CDR3 length: 16 amino acids. V lost 0 bases and J lost 0, with 12 bases in between. Germline loops: CDR1 SGHRS, CDR2 YFSETQ. CDR3: CASSLATGFMNTEAFF. The covered CDR3 bases are TGCGCCAGCAGCTTGGCGACAGGATTTATGAACACTGAA.

A remark on this clone: The read halts 3 residues ahead of the CDR3 end, with the missing end drawn from the germline J gene. The rearrangement joins TRBV6-2 or TRBV6-3 to TRBJ1-4, with 9 bases fitting TRBD1. V was pared by 4 bases and J by 5 bases, with 5 bases of the junction left unmatched. CDR1 and CDR2 (germline): MNHEY, SVGEGT. CDR3 length: 15 amino acids. CDR3 bases read: TGTGCCAGCAGTTCCCGGGGGACAGGGAATGAAAAA. This sequence encodes CASSSRGTGNEK. The complete CDR3 protein is CASSSRGTGNEKLFF.

In the case of this clone: The read ends 3 residues shy of where the CDR3 ends; the end is completed using the germline J gene. The rearrangement joins TRBV5-4 to TRBJ2-1; D perhaps matches TRBD2 (6 bases). CDR1 SGHNT and CDR2 YYREEE come from the germline V gene (reference sequence). The CDR3 sequence is 14 residues long. V lost 0 bases, J lost 7 bases, and 11 bases lay in between. The CDR3 region is CASSLAGGGNEQFF. The part of the CDR3 DNA that was read is TGTGCCAGCAGCTTGGCCGGAGGAGGGAATGAG.

Notes on this clone: The read stops 3 residues short of the end of the CDR3; the missing end is completed from the germline J gene. The V and J genes are TRBV9 and TRBJ2-7; D is unclear. The CDR3 extends over 14 amino acids. The V gene lost 4 bases and the J gene lost 1 base, with 12 bases spanning the gap. CDR1 and CDR2 from the germline V gene are SGDLS and YYNGEE. The CDR3 spells CASSPTVLSYEQYF. The CDR3 DNA, read in part, is TGTGCCAGCAGCCCAACGGTCCTATCCTACGAG.

Comments on this clone: From the germline J gene comes the end of the CDR3, since the read stops 3 residues before it. The rearrangement joins TRBV19 to TRBJ1-4; 7 bases line up with TRBD1. The CDR3 extends over 15 amino acids. CDR1 and CDR2 from the germline V gene are LNHDA and SQIVND (reference sequence). J gave up 8 bases and V 9 bases, and 15 bases lay outside the gene matches. CDR3 bases read: TGTGCCAGCTCCTGGTTCGACAGGGCCGGGGAAAAA. Protein sequence: CASSWFDRAGEK. The entire CDR3 reads CASSWFDRAGEKLFF.

Points on this clone: Read coverage stops 3 residues before the CDR3 terminus; the germline J gene supplies the remainder. The chain couples TRBV19 to TRBJ2-7; D is ambiguous. CDR3 length equals 13 residues. Looked up from germline, CDR1 is LNHDA and CDR2 is SQIVND (reference sequence). V lost 5 bases and J 2 bases, leaving 10 bases between the germline ends. The CDR3 is CASSRNFPYEQYF. The sequenced CDR3 bases are TGTGCCAGTAGTCGAAACTTCCCCTACGAG.

Of note for this clone: Read sequence stops 3 residues before the CDR3 end, and the germline J gene provides the missing end. This chain uses TRBV6-1 with TRBJ2-7, with D perhaps matching TRBD2 (5 bases). This CDR3 is 15 amino acids long. Per the germline V gene, CDR1 is MNHNS and CDR2 is SASEGT. With 4 bases removed from V and 3 bases from J, the gap between germline ends came to 16 bases. The CDR3 protein is CASSARGPAFYEQYF. The covered CDR3 bases are TGTGCCAGCAGTGCGAGAGGGCCCGCGTTCTACGAG.

A remark on this clone: The CDR3 end is not reached by the read, which stops 3 residues before it; the germline J gene fills it in. This chain links TRBV19 with TRBJ2-1; 9 nucleotides line up with TRBD1. This CDR3 has 15 residues. The V segment lost 4 bases and the J segment 0 bases; nucleotides outside the gene matches: 1. The germline V gene encodes CDR1 LNHDA and CDR2 SQIVND (reference sequence). This CDR3 is CASSKQGASYNEQFF. Incomplete CDR3 DNA: TGTGCCAGTAGTAAACAGGGGGCCTCCTACAATGAG.

Comments on this clone: The read comes to an end 3 residues before the CDR3 does, leaving the germline J gene to fill in the end. V usage is TRBV20-1 and J usage is TRBJ1-5; TRBD1 is a possible D gene (5 bases). Trimming took 6 bases from V and 3 from J, leaving 21 bases between them. Germline V lookup: CDR1 DFQATT, CDR2 SNEGSKA (reference sequence). This CDR3 comprises 16 residues. Partial CDR3 DNA: TGCAGTGCGGCCCAGGGTAGCCAAGCCTTCAATCAGCCC. It is translated as CSAAQGSQAFNQP. The complete CDR3 protein is CSAAQGSQAFNQPQHF.

For this clone: The CDR3 end lies 3 residues beyond the end of the read and is filled in from the germline J gene. The chain uses TRBV4-1 and TRBJ1-3; 8 bases fit TRBD1. CDR3 length equals 16 residues. The V segment lost 7 bases and the J segment 6 bases; nucleotides outside the gene matches: 14. The V gene's germline CDR1 is MGHRA and CDR2 YSYEKL. CDR3 DNA, as far as it was read: TGCGCCAGCAAGGAAAGGACAGGGCCTACCTTAAACACC. It encodes CASKERTGPTLNT. The complete CDR3 protein is CASKERTGPTLNTIYF.

As concerns this clone: From the germline J gene comes the end of the CDR3, since the read stops 3 residues before it. The chain is built from TRBV6-2 or TRBV6-3 and TRBJ2-7, with 7 nucleotides matching TRBD2. Germline CDR1 is MNHEY and CDR2 is SVGEGT. J gave up 2 bases and V 6 bases, and 4 bases lay outside the gene matches. This CDR3 has 13 residues. The CDR3 reads CASRLGGTYEQYF. The DNA read from the CDR3 is TGTGCCAGCAGACTCGGGGGGACCTACGAG.

Regarding this clone: The DNA ends 3 residues before the CDR3 does, and the rest of the CDR3 is filled in from the germline J gene. The chain is built from TRBV2 and TRBJ1-1; possibly TRBD1 for D (5 bases). There are 13 residues in the CDR3. V shed 4 bases and J shed 5 bases, with 11 bases lying between them. Germline assignment: CDR1 SNHLY and CDR2 FYNNEI. The part of the CDR3 DNA that was read is TGTGCCAGCAGTGGAGATCAGGGTACTGAA. Protein sequence: CASSGDQGTE. The full CDR3 reads CASSGDQGTEAFF.

A remark on this clone: Read coverage stops 3 residues before the CDR3 terminus; the germline J gene supplies the remainder. The rearrangement uses TRBV2 and TRBJ2-2, with D possibly matching TRBD2 (5 bases). The CDR3 has 16 amino acids. Trimming cost V 1 base and J 3 bases, with 12 bases left between them. Per the germline V gene, CDR1 is SNHLY and CDR2 is FYNNEI. CDR3 DNA (partial): TGTGCCAGCAGTGAAGTGACCCTAGCTTACACCGGGGAG. Amino acids: CASSEVTLAYTGE. The complete CDR3 protein is CASSEVTLAYTGELFF.

This clone registers medium-sized by frequency. The CDR3 goes on 3 residues after the read ends, and that part is filled in from the germline J gene. The rearrangement links TRBV18 to TRBJ2-5, with D possibly TRBD2 on 5 matching bases. V dropped 5 bases and J dropped 5 bases, with 12 bases sitting between them. This CDR3 is built from 13 residues. Germline CDR1 is KGHSH and CDR2 is LQKENI. CDR3 bases read: TGTGCCAGCTCAACCAGTTCGGGGGAGACC. Translated, it gives CASSTSSGET. The complete CDR3 protein is CASSTSSGETQYF.

With regard to this clone: Read coverage stops 3 residues before the CDR3 terminus; the germline J gene supplies the remainder. The chain joins TRBV5-6 to TRBJ2-7, with D possibly being TRBD1 (6 bases). Germline loops: CDR1 SGHDT, CDR2 YYEEEE. Trimming shortened V by 3 bases and J by 4 bases, and 11 bases separated the two germline ends. The CDR3 contains 13 residues. CDR3 DNA (partial): TGTGCCAGCAGCTCACTACAGGGATACGAG. This codes for CASSSLQGYE. The entire CDR3 protein is CASSSLQGYEQYF.

Points on this clone: The CDR3 end lies 3 residues beyond the end of the read and is filled in from the germline J gene. The rearrangement uses TRBV2 and TRBJ1-4; D may be TRBD1 (6 bases). Germline V gene data show CDR1 as SNHLY and CDR2 as FYNNEI. This CDR3 spans 14 amino acids. Trimming cost V 5 bases and J 6 bases, with 13 bases left between them. Partial CDR3 DNA: TGTGCCAGCAGTTCCCAGGGGAATTATGAAAAA. Amino acids: CASSSQGNYEK. The full-length CDR3 reads as CASSSQGNYEKLFF.

Remarks on this clone: Read coverage stops 3 residues before the CDR3 terminus; the germline J gene supplies the remainder. V and J are TRBV10-2 and TRBJ2-7, with 7 nucleotides matching TRBD1. CDR1 WSHSY and CDR2 SAAADI come from the germline V gene. The CDR3 is made up of 11 amino acids. V lost 6 bases to trimming and J lost 5 bases; unmatched junction nucleotides: 1. CDR3 DNA (partial): TGCGCCAGCAGACAGGGGAACGAG. Translated, it gives CASRQGNE. The entire CDR3 sequence reads CASRQGNEQYF.

As for this clone: Coverage ceases 3 residues before the CDR3 finishes, and the germline J gene fills in the end. The chain carries TRBV2 and TRBJ1-1, with 7 bases aligning to TRBD1. There are 13 residues in the CDR3. The germline V gene encodes CDR1 SNHLY and CDR2 FYNNEI. The CDR3 loop reads CASSRDSEYEAFF. Partial CDR3 DNA: TGTGCCAGCAGCCGGGACAGTGAATACGAA.

As concerns this clone: The read finishes 3 residues shy of the CDR3 end, and the germline J gene is used to complete it. The chain uses TRBV5-4 and TRBJ1-3; 7 bases are a match to TRBD1. The germline V gene has CDR1 SGHNT and CDR2 YYREEE (reference sequence). Trimming took 4 bases from V and 1 from J; bases not matched to a gene: 8. This CDR3 contains 16 residues. The sequenced part of the CDR3 DNA is TGTGCCAGCAGCACCGGGACAGCCCAATCTGGAAACACC. Protein sequence: CASSTGTAQSGNT. The full CDR3 protein reads CASSTGTAQSGNTIYF.

For this clone: Read sequence stops 3 residues before the CDR3 end, and the germline J gene provides the missing end. V and J are TRBV12-3 or TRBV12-4 and TRBJ1-2; possible D gene TRBD1, 6 bases. This CDR3 has 12 amino acids. CDR3 DNA (partial): TGTGCCAGCACCACAGGGTATGCGGGC. This sequence encodes CASTTGYAG. The complete CDR3 sequence is CASTTGYAGYTF.

Regarding this clone: The read terminates 3 residues before the CDR3 end, so the remaining end is supplied by the germline J gene. The J gene is TRBJ1-1, the V gene TRBV7-6; tentatively, D is TRBD1 (5 bases). There are 14 residues in the CDR3. Per germline, CDR1 SGHVS and CDR2 FNYEAQ. CDR3 sequence reads: CASSYQTVTDTAFF. The CDR3 bases that were read are TGTGCCAGCAGCTATCAGACAGTAACAGATACG.

In the case of this clone: The read terminates 3 residues before the CDR3 end, so the remaining end is supplied by the germline J gene. The rearrangement links TRBV20-1 to TRBJ2-5, with TRBD2 matching 8 bases. The germline V gene encodes CDR1 DFQATT and CDR2 SNEGSKA (reference sequence). After removal of 3 bases from V and 4 bases from J, the junction contained 4 bases not matched to a gene. The CDR3 has 13 amino acids. CDR3 bases read: TGCAGTGCTAGGCCGGGGGGGGCAGAGACC. It yields the protein CSARPGGAET. The entire CDR3 protein reads CSARPGGAETQYF.

Concerning this clone itself: The sequence runs out 3 residues before the end of the CDR3; the remainder is reconstructed from the germline J gene. The chain is built from TRBV20-1 and TRBJ2-7; D gene unclear. This CDR3 spans 13 amino acids. The germline CDR1 and CDR2 sequences are DFQATT and SNEGSKA (reference sequence). Trimming stripped 3 bases from V and 0 bases from J, with 9 bases between. The CDR3 region is CSASEVSSYEQYF. The part of the CDR3 DNA that was read is TGCAGTGCTAGCGAGGTCAGCTCCTACGAG.

Comment on this clone: The DNA ends 3 residues before the CDR3 does, and the rest of the CDR3 is filled in from the germline J gene. V and J are TRBV5-6 and TRBJ1-4; 7 bases align to TRBD1. The CDR3 sequence is 15 residues long. Trimming took 2 bases from V and 7 from J; bases not matched to a gene: 8. CDR1 is SGHDT, CDR2 YYEEEE, per germline. The chain's CDR3 is CASSFFRGQIEKLFF. The part of the CDR3 DNA that was read is TGTGCCAGCAGCTTCTTTAGGGGGCAGATTGAAAAA.

Details on this clone: The CDR3 extends 3 residues past the end of the read, so its final part is completed from the germline J gene. The chain couples TRBV2 to TRBJ1-4, with D tentatively TRBD1 (5 bases). Per the germline V gene, CDR1 is SNHLY and CDR2 is FYNNEI. Trimming left V 6 bases short and J 8 bases short, with 13 bases between. There are 13 residues in the CDR3. The CDR3 reads CASRRGEGEKLFF. The covered CDR3 bases are TGTGCCAGCAGGCGGGGGGAAGGGGAAAAA.